One and the same sample provided the 17 T cell receptor beta chains below, sequenced in a study of shared clonotypes between healthy human individuals. Method: immunoSEQ multiplex PCR; TCRdb's copy keeps in-frame clones and lacks some. The sample holds around 700,000 clones, less than 80% seen once. Sequencing was done on a sample of memory CD4+ T cells sorted from blood. Subset given: CD45RA-negative fraction. These receptors were collected from a young woman in good health.

Only a few counts were recorded for this clone. The rearrangement uses TRBV27 and TRBJ1-1; D might be TRBD1 (5 bases). Germline V CDR1 and CDR2: MNHEY, SMNVEV (reference sequence). This CDR3 region has 14 residues. Trimming cost V 3 bases and J 2 bases, with 10 bases left between them. The CDR3 loop is CASSFRRGNTEAFF. CDR3 in DNA: TGTGCCAGCAGTTTTCGGAGGGGTAACACTGAAGCTTTCTTT.

This sequence joins TRBV10-3 and TRBJ2-2; D not certain. The CDR3 contains 15 residues. CDR1 and CDR2 (germline): ENHRY, SYGVKD. Trimming removed 10 bases from V and 2 bases from J, with 17 bases in between. The CDR3 protein is CATRLGTANTGELFF. As DNA, the CDR3 is TGTGCCACCCGGTTGGGAACGGCCAACACCGGGGAGCTGTTTTTT.

The genes are TRBV28 and TRBJ2-3; the match to TRBD2 covers 12 bases. There are 17 residues in the CDR3. J gave up 5 bases and V 3 bases, and 9 bases lay outside the gene matches. Germline V gene data show CDR1 as MDHEN and CDR2 as SYDVKM. CDR3 sequence: CASSLGVTSGSQDTQYF. The CDR3 bases are TGTGCCAGCAGTTTGGGGGTGACTAGCGGGAGTCAAGATACGCAGTATTTT.

Comment on this clone: The sample holds other DNA sequences that translate to the same CDR3. This rearrangement joins TRBV2 to TRBJ1-2; D perhaps matches TRBD1 (5 bases). The germline V gene has CDR1 SNHLY and CDR2 FYNNEI. The CDR3 extends over 13 amino acids. V was shortened by 2 bases and J by 5 bases, with 9 bases between the two germline ends. The CDR3 spells CASSERGRYGYTF. In DNA, the CDR3 is TGTGCCAGCAGTGAAAGGGGCAGATATGGCTACACCTTC.

V gene TRBV10-3 combines with J gene TRBJ1-1, with a possible D match to TRBD1 (6 bases). The germline V gene encodes CDR1 ENHRY and CDR2 SYGVKD. The CDR3 is made up of 16 amino acids. Trimming removed 0 bases at V and 5 bases at J, with 16 bases between. The CDR3 sequence is CAISESMGQGRTEAFF. The CDR3 bases are TGTGCCATCAGTGAGTCGATGGGCCAGGGGAGGACTGAAGCTTTCTTT.

The rearrangement links TRBV7-2 to TRBJ1-2; tentatively, D is TRBD1 (5 bases). Trimming took 4 bases from V and 4 from J, leaving 19 bases between them. There are 16 residues in the CDR3. Germline V gene lookup returns CDR1 SGHTA and CDR2 FQGNSA. The CDR3 loop is CASSSPPSDRIYGYTF. The CDR3 coding sequence is TGTGCCAGCAGCTCCCCACCCTCCGACAGAATCTATGGCTACACCTTC.

The J gene is TRBJ2-5, the V gene TRBV16; possible D gene TRBD2, 5 bases. The germline CDR1 and CDR2 sequences are KGHSY and FQNENV. Trimming took 0 bases from V and 9 from J, leaving 14 bases between them. The CDR3 is 14 amino acids. CDR3 loop: CASSQSSNQEAQYF. The CDR3 DNA is TGTGCCAGCAGCCAATCCTCCAACCAGGAGGCCCAGTACTTC.

This clone was seen ten or more times. The genes are TRBV19 and TRBJ2-3; the match to TRBD2 covers 7 bases. CDR1 and CDR2 from the germline V gene are LNHDA and SQIVND (reference sequence). Trimming removed 8 bases from V and 2 bases from J; junction bases left unmatched: 1. The CDR3 extends over 12 amino acids. The CDR3 DNA is TGTGCCAGTGGGGACTACACAGATACGCAGTATTTT. It encodes CASGDYTDTQYF. The full variable domain, with the rest looked up from reference TRBV19 and TRBJ2-3, is DGGITQSPKYLFRKEGQNVTLSCEQNLNHDAMYWYRQDPGQGLRLIYYSQIVNDFQKGDIAEGYSVSREKKESFPLTVTSAQKNPTAFYLCASGDYTDTQYFGPGTRLTVL.

This clone was detected a few times. The rearrangement links TRBV10-1 to TRBJ1-1; 12 bases align to TRBD1. V dropped 4 bases and J dropped 10; count of bases not matched to a gene: 7. CDR1 WNHNN and CDR2 SYGVQD come from the germline V gene (reference sequence). CDR3 size: 14 residues. CDR3 DNA: TGCGCCAGCAGTGGAACCCGGGACAGGGGGCGAGCTTTCTTT. Its translation is CASSGTRDRGRAFF.

This clone was detected only once. This chain connects TRBV7-2 to TRBJ2-7, with no clear D. The germline V gene has CDR1 SGHTA and CDR2 FQGNSA. This CDR3 has 15 amino acids. The germline V and J ends were trimmed by 2 bases and 2 bases, with 13 bases remaining between them. The CDR3 sequence is CASSLTKGSTYEQYF. The CDR3 DNA follows: TGTGCCAGCAGCTTAACAAAGGGTTCCACCTACGAGCAGTACTTC.

This clone was recorded a few times. The rearrangement links TRBV6-5 to TRBJ1-5; 8 nucleotides match TRBD1. The CDR3 covers 14 residues. Germline loops: CDR1 MNHEY, CDR2 SVGAGI. Unmatched junction bases numbered 3, after V lost 6 bases and J lost 2 bases. This CDR3 reads CASRATGGNQPQHF. CDR3 coding DNA: TGTGCCAGCAGGGCGACAGGGGGCAATCAGCCCCAGCATTTT.

The chain carries TRBV28 and TRBJ1-1; unclear D gene. In germline, CDR1 is MDHEN, CDR2 SYDVKM. The CDR3 runs 13 residues. Trimming stripped 2 bases from V and 1 base from J, with 5 bases between. CDR3 sequence (DNA): TGTGCCAGCAGTTTAAGACCGAACACTGAAGCTTTCTTT. Protein product: CASSLRPNTEAFF.

The chain carries TRBV11-3 and TRBJ1-1; D perhaps matches TRBD1 (5 bases). CDR1 is SGHNT and CDR2 is YENEEA in the germline V gene. Trimming took off 2 bases at V and 4 bases at J, with 11 bases between the two ends. This CDR3 is built from 14 residues. CDR3 in DNA: TGTGCCAGCAGCTTACAGGGTCCGGGCACTGAAGCTTTCTTT. Translation: CASSLQGPGTEAFF.

With respect to this clone: The identical CDR3 is also encoded by other nucleotide sequences in the sample. The chain combines TRBV29-1 with TRBJ2-5, with TRBD1 matching 7 bases. The CDR3 totals 12 residues. Germline V gene lookup returns CDR1 SQVTM and CDR2 ANQGSEA. Trimming took 7 bases from V and 1 from J; bases not matched to a gene: 3. CDR3 loop: CSGRTGQETQYF. The CDR3 bases are TGCAGCGGTAGGACAGGCCAAGAGACCCAGTACTTC.

On this clone: Other DNA sequences within the sample encode an identical CDR3. This rearrangement joins TRBV10-2 to TRBJ2-7; D uncertain. The CDR3 sequence is 12 residues long. Trimming took 0 bases from V and 7 from J, leaving 7 bases between them. The germline V gene encodes CDR1 WSHSY and CDR2 SAAADI. The CDR3 loop is CASSESLREQYF. CDR3 nucleotide sequence: TGCGCCAGCAGTGAGTCTCTTCGGGAGCAGTACTTC.

This clone was picked up a small number of times. The chain joins TRBV7-2 to TRBJ1-1, with D possibly matching TRBD1 (6 bases). CDR3 size: 13 residues. V dropped 4 bases and J dropped 6 bases, with 12 bases sitting between them. Germline CDR1 reads SGHTA; CDR2 reads FQGNSA. CDR3 sequence: CASSSPTGAEAFF. The CDR3 region has the DNA TGTGCCAGCAGCTCACCGACAGGAGCTGAAGCTTTCTTT.

The chain links TRBV5-6 to TRBJ2-3, with D tentatively TRBD1 (5 bases). Germline assignment: CDR1 SGHDT and CDR2 YYEEEE. This CDR3 region has 15 residues. V was shortened by 4 bases and J by 4 bases, with 16 bases between the two germline ends. DNA of the CDR3: TGTGCCAGCAGCCCCCCCAGGGATCAGGCAGATACGCAGTATTTT. It codes for CASSPPRDQADTQYF.